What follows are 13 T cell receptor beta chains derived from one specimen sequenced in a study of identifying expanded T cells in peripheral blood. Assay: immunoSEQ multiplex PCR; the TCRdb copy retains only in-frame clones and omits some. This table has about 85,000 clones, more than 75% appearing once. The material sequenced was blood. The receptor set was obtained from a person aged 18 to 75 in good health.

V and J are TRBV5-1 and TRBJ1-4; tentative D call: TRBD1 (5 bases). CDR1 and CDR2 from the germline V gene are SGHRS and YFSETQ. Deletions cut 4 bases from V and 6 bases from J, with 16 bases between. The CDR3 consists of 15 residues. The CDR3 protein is CASSGGQLADEKLFF. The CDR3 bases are TGCGCCAGCAGCGGGGGTCAACTCGCGGATGAAAAACTGTTTTTT.

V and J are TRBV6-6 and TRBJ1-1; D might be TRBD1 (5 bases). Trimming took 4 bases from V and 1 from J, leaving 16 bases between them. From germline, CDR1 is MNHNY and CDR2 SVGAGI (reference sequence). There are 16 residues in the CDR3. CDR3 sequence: CASSSWGLLGNTEAFF. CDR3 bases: TGTGCCAGCAGTTCCTGGGGCCTTCTGGGGAACACTGAAGCTTTCTTT.

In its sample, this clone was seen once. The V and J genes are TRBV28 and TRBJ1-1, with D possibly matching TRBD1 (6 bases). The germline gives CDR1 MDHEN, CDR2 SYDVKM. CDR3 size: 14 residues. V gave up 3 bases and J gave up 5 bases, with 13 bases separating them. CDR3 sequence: CASSFPSRGTEAFF. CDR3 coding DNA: TGTGCCAGCAGTTTCCCGTCCAGGGGAACTGAAGCTTTCTTT.

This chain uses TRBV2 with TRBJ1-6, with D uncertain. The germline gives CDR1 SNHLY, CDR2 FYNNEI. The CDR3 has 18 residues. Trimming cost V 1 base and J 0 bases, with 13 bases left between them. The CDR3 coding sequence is TGTGCCAGCAGTGAAGGTGCCGGCCGGAGCTCCTATAATTCACCCCTCCACTTT. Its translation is CASSEGAGRSSYNSPLHF.

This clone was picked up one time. CDR3 in amino acids: CASKGVSTDTQYF. DNA of the CDR3: TGTGCTTCGAAGGGAGTAAGCACAGATACGCAGTATTTT. This chain connects TRBV7-2 to TRBJ2-3; tentatively, D is TRBD2 (5 bases). The CDR3 has 13 residues. Germline CDR1 is SGHTA and CDR2 is FQGNSA.

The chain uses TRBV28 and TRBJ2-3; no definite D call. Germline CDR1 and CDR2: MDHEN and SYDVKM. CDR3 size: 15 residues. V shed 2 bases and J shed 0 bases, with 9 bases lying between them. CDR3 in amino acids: CASSLDDPSTDTQYF. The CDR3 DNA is TGTGCCAGCAGTTTAGACGATCCTAGCACAGATACGCAGTATTTT. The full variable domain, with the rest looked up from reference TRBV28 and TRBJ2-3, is DVKVTQSSRYLVKRTGEKVFLECVQDMDHENMFWYRQDPGLGLRLIYFSYDVKMKEKGDIPEGYSVSREKKERFSLILESASTNQTSMYLCASSLDDPSTDTQYFGPGTRLTVL.

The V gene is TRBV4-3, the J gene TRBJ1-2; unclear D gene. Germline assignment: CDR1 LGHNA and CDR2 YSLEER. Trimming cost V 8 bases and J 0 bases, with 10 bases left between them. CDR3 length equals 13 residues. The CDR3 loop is CASGQVTNYGYTF. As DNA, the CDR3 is TGCGCCAGCGGTCAAGTGACTAACTATGGCTACACCTTC.

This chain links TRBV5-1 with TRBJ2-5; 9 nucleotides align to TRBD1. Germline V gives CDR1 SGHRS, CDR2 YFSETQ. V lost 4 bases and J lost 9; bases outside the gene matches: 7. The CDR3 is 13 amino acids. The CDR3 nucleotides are TGCGCCAGCAGCCCGGGACAGGGTTTCTCCCAGTACTTC. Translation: CASSPGQGFSQYF.

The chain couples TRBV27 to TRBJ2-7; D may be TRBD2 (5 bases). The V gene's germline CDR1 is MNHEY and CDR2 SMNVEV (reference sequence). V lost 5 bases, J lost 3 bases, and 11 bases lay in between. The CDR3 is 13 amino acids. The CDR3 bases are TGTGCCAGCAGTCTAACCGGGGACTACGAGCAGTACTTC. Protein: CASSLTGDYEQYF.

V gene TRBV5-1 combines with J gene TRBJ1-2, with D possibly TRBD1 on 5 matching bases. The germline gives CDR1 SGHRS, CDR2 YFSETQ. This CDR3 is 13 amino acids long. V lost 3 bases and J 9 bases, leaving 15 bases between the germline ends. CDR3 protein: CASSSRTDTSYTF. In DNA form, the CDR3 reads TGCGCCAGCAGCTCGAGGACGGACACCAGCTACACCTTC. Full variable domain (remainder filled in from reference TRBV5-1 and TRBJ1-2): KAGVTQTPRYLIKTRGQQVTLSCSPISGHRSVSWYQQTPGQGLQFLFEYFSETQRNKGNFPGRFSGRQFSNSRSEMNVSTLELGDSALYLCASSSRTDTSYTFGSGTRLTVV.

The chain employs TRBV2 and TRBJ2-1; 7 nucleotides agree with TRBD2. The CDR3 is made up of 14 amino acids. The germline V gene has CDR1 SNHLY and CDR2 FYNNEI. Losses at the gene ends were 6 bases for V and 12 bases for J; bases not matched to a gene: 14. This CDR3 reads CASSVGTGGLRQFF. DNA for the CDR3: TGTGCCAGCAGCGTCGGGACGGGGGGTTTGAGGCAGTTCTTC.

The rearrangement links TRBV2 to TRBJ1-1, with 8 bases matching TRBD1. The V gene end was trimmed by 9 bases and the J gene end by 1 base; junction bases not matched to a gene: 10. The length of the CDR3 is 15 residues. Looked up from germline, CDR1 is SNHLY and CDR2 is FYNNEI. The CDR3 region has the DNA TGTGCCAGTAGACAGGGGCCCCTACCGAACACTGAAGCTTTCTTT. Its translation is CASRQGPLPNTEAFF. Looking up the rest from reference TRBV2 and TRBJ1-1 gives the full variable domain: EPEVTQTPSHQVTQMGQEVILRCVPISNHLYFYWYRQILGQKVEFLVSFYNNEISEKSEIFDDQFSVERPDGSNFTLKIRSTKLEDSAMYFCASRQGPLPNTEAFFGQGTRLTVV.

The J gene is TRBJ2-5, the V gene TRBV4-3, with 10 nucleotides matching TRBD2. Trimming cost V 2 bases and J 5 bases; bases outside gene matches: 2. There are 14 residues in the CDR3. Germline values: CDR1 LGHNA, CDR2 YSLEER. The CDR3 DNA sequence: TGCGCCAGCAGCCAACAGACTAGCGGGGAGACCCAGTACTTC. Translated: CASSQQTSGETQYF.